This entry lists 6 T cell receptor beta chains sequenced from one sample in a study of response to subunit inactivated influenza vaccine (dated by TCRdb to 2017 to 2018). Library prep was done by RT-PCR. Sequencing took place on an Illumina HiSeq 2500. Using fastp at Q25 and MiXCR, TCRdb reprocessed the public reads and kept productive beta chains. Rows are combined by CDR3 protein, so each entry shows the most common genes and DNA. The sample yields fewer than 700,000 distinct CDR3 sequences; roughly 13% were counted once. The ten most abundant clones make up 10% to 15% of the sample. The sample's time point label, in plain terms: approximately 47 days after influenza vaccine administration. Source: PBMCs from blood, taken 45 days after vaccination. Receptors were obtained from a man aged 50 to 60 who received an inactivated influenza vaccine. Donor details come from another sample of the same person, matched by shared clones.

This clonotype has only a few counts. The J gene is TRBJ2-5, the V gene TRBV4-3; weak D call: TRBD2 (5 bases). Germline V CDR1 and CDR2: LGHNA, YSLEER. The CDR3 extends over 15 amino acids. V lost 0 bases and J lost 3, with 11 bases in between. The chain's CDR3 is CASSQDASREETQYF. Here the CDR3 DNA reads TGCGCCAGCAGCCAAGATGCTAGCCGAGAAGAGACCCAGTACTTC.

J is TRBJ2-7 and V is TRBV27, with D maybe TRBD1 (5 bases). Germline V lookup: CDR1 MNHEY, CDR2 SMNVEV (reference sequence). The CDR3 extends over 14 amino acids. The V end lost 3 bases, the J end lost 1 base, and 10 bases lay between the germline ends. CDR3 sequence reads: CASSLKGLSYEQYF. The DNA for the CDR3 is TGTGCCAGCAGTTTGAAGGGGCTATCCTACGAGCAGTACTTC.

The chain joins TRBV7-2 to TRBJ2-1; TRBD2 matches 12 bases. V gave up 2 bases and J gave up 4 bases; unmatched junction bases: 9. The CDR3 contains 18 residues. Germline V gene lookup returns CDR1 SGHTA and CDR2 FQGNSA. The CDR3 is CASSLSGLAGWDYNEQFF. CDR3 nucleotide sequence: TGTGCCAGCAGCTTATCGGGACTAGCGGGCTGGGATTACAATGAGCAGTTCTTC.

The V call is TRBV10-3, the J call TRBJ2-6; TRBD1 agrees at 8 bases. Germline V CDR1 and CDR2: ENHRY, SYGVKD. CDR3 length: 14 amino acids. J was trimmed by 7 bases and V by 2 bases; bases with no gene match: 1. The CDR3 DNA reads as TGTGCCATCAGTGAGGACAGGGGAGCCAACGTCCTGACTTTC. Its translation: CAISEDRGANVLTF.

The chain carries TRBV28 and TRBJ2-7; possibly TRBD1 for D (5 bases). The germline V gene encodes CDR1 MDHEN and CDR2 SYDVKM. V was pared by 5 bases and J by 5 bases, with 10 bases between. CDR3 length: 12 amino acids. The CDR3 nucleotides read TGTGCCAGCAGTCTCAGGGTCAACGAGCAGTACTTC. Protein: CASSLRVNEQYF.

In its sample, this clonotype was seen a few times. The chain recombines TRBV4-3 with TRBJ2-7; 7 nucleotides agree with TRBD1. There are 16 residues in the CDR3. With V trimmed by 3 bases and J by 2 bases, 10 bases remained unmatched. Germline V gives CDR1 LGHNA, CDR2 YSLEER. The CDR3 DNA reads TGCGCCAGCAGCCAGGGCGACAGGGCACCCACCTACGAGCAGTACTTC. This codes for CASSQGDRAPTYEQYF.